The entry that follows covers one T cell receptor (beta chain) sequence. Its antigen is currently unknown. V trimming: 3 bases; J trimming: 3 bases; junction bases outside the gene matches: 10. The germline V gene encodes CDR1 MNHEY and CDR2 SMNVEV (reference sequence). CDR3 length equals 16 residues. This specimen comes from a study of T cells in narcolepsy. Overall study findings and caveats: Healthy controls reportedly lacked the autoreactive clonotypes serially found in patients' blood.

Measured with immunoSEQ multiplex PCR; TCRdb has only the in-frame clones, and not every one. The sample carries about 18,000 clones, 55% to 75% recorded once. The specimen sequenced was CD45RA- memory CD8+ T cells from PBMCs. This sequence originates from a human donor with narcolepsy. This chain joins TRBV27 and TRBJ1-2, with TRBD1 matching over 7 bases. The CDR3 here is CASSLTATGRDYGYTF. The CDR3 region has the DNA TGTGCCAGCAGTTTGACCGCGACAGGGAGAGACTATGGCTACACCTTC.